The 22 T cell receptor beta chains below all came from one sample that was sequenced in a study of cytomegalovirus exposure and HLA in healthy donors. The PCR was carried out with 60 Vbeta primers and 13 Jbeta primers. Assay used: immunoSEQ multiplex PCR; TCRdb lists only in-frame clones, some missing. The sample's table shows tens of thousands of clones. The sequencing input was PBMCs. The receptors derive from a man between 50 and 59 years old in good health and CMV-seropositive.

This chain links TRBV7-8 with TRBJ2-7; weak D call: TRBD2 (6 bases). CDR1 is SGHVS, CDR2 FQNEAQ, per germline. Deletions cut 5 bases from V and 1 base from J, with 12 bases between. The CDR3 runs 14 residues. The CDR3 DNA reads TGTGCCAGCAGCCCGGACTACCCATCCTACGAGCAGTACTTC. It encodes CASSPDYPSYEQYF.

This chain joins TRBV6-5 and TRBJ2-3, with a tentative D call TRBD2 (5 bases). Germline CDR1 is MNHEY and CDR2 is SVGAGI. The CDR3 runs 15 residues. V lost 6 bases and J lost 2, with 15 bases in between. The CDR3 is CASSPGLRNTDTQYF. DNA for the CDR3: TGTGCCAGCAGCCCCGGACTTCGTAACACAGATACGCAGTATTTT.

The CDR3 DNA sequence: TGTGCCAGCAGTTTGGAACAGGGGTCCTACAATGAGCAGTTCTTC. It codes for CASSLEQGSYNEQFF. The chain links TRBV28 to TRBJ2-1, with TRBD1 matching over 7 bases. The CDR3 is 15 amino acids. The junction had 3 bases not matched to a gene; V was cut back by 3 bases and J by 1 base. Germline-derived CDR1 and CDR2 are MDHEN and SYDVKM.

The chain links TRBV6-6 to TRBJ1-1, with 7 bases aligning to TRBD1. With 5 bases clipped from V and 1 base from J, the junction kept 7 bases outside the gene matches. Germline CDR1 MNHNY, CDR2 SVGAGI (reference sequence). The CDR3 loop spans 15 amino acids. CDR3 nucleotide sequence: TGTGCCAGCAGTGCTGACAGGGCTGGGAACACTGAAGCTTTCTTT. Translation: CASSADRAGNTEAFF.

The J gene is TRBJ1-6, the V gene TRBV5-6, with D possibly TRBD1 on 5 matching bases. The germline CDR1 and CDR2 sequences are SGHDT and YYEEEE. Trimming shortened V by 2 bases and J by 6 bases, and 15 bases separated the two germline ends. This CDR3 region has 16 residues. The CDR3 DNA sequence: TGTGCCAGCAGCTTACCTTCGACAGCCATTAATTCACCCCTCCACTTT. Translated, it gives CASSLPSTAINSPLHF.

The chain is built from TRBV18 and TRBJ1-2; D unclear. Germline V lookup: CDR1 KGHSH, CDR2 LQKENI. Trimming shortened V by 0 bases and J by 1 base, and 6 bases separated the two germline ends. The CDR3 runs to 14 residues. CDR3 amino acids: CASSPPGGNYGYTF. DNA for the CDR3: TGTGCCAGCTCACCACCCGGAGGTAACTATGGCTACACCTTC.

The genes are TRBV4-3 and TRBJ2-7, with D possibly matching TRBD2 (6 bases). This CDR3 is built from 15 residues. Germline assignment: CDR1 LGHNA and CDR2 YSLEER. Trimming removed 3 bases at V and 0 bases at J, with 12 bases between. CDR3 residues: CASSQGRGSSYEQYF. CDR3 coding DNA: TGCGCCAGCAGCCAGGGACGGGGGAGCTCCTACGAGCAGTACTTC.

V gene TRBV6-5 combines with J gene TRBJ2-7, with 11 bases identical to TRBD2. V lost 6 bases to trimming and J lost 7 bases; unmatched junction nucleotides: 11. From germline, CDR1 is MNHEY and CDR2 SVGAGI. This CDR3 contains 15 residues. CDR3 residues: CASSQGTSGIREQYF. CDR3 DNA sequence: TGTGCCAGCAGCCAGGGGACTAGCGGCATTAGGGAGCAGTACTTC.

This sequence joins TRBV25-1 and TRBJ2-2; TRBD1 is a possible D gene (5 bases). The germline V gene encodes CDR1 MGHDK and CDR2 SYGVNS. The V and J ends lost 4 bases and 1 base respectively, with 10 bases between them. The CDR3 covers 15 residues. CDR3 protein: CASSVQGLNTGELFF. The CDR3 DNA sequence: TGTGCCAGCAGTGTCCAGGGATTGAACACCGGGGAGCTGTTTTTT.

The V call is TRBV5-1, the J call TRBJ1-2, with no clear D. CDR1 SGHRS and CDR2 YFSETQ come from the germline V gene. This CDR3 is 15 amino acids long. Trimming left V 0 bases short and J 4 bases short, with 13 bases between. DNA of the CDR3: TGCGCCAGCAGCTTGGATATTGTAGGAGTCTATGGCTACACCTTC. Its protein is CASSLDIVGVYGYTF. The whole variable domain, remainder taken from reference TRBV5-1 and TRBJ1-2, is KAGVTQTPRYLIKTRGQQVTLSCSPISGHRSVSWYQQTPGQGLQFLFEYFSETQRNKGNFPGRFSGRQFSNSRSEMNVSTLELGDSALYLCASSLDIVGVYGYTFGSGTRLTVV.

The rearrangement uses TRBV7-2 and TRBJ2-1, with 12 nucleotides matching TRBD2. The CDR3 length is 16 residues. The trim removed 5 bases at V and 4 bases at J, leaving 6 bases unmatched. Germline V lookup: CDR1 SGHTA, CDR2 FQGNSA. The CDR3 DNA reads TGTGCCAGCAGCCCCCTAGCGGGAGGGGCATACAATGAGCAGTTCTTC. It codes for CASSPLAGGAYNEQFF.

This chain joins TRBV19 and TRBJ2-7; tentatively, D is TRBD1 (5 bases). CDR3 length equals 13 residues. V was clipped by 4 bases and J by 0 bases, with 7 bases between them. Germline values: CDR1 LNHDA, CDR2 SQIVND (reference sequence). CDR3 amino acids: CASSNQGSYEQYF. The CDR3 nucleotides read TGTGCCAGTAGTAATCAGGGCTCCTACGAGCAGTACTTC.

This sequence joins TRBV18 and TRBJ2-5, with TRBD1 matching 7 bases. This CDR3 has 15 amino acids. V trimming: 3 bases; J trimming: 0 bases; junction bases outside the gene matches: 4. CDR1 KGHSH and CDR2 LQKENI come from the germline V gene. CDR3: CASSPRQGYQETQYF. In nucleotides, the CDR3 is TGTGCCAGCTCACCGAGACAGGGTTACCAAGAGACCCAGTACTTC.

V usage is TRBV4-1 and J usage is TRBJ2-2, with TRBD1 as a possible D gene (6 bases). This CDR3 spans 16 amino acids. The germline V gene has CDR1 MGHRA and CDR2 YSYEKL. Trimming stripped 6 bases from V and 2 bases from J, with 16 bases between. The CDR3 DNA follows: TGCGCCAGCAGTCACACAGGGTCTTTTAACACCGGGGAGCTGTTTTTT. Its protein product is CASSHTGSFNTGELFF.

DNA of the CDR3: TGTGCCAGCAGTTTATGGGTGAGAGGGGGTAACTACGAGCAGTACTTC. Its translation is CASSLWVRGGNYEQYF. V gene TRBV28 combines with J gene TRBJ2-7, with a tentative D call TRBD1 (6 bases). The length of the CDR3 is 16 residues. Germline assignment: CDR1 MDHEN and CDR2 SYDVKM. Trimming removed 0 bases from V and 3 bases from J, with 15 bases in between. Looking up the rest from reference TRBV28 and TRBJ2-7 gives the full variable domain: DVKVTQSSRYLVKRTGEKVFLECVQDMDHENMFWYRQDPGLGLRLIYFSYDVKMKEKGDIPEGYSVSREKKERFSLILESASTNQTSMYLCASSLWVRGGNYEQYFGPGTRLTVT.

The chain uses TRBV5-5 and TRBJ2-1, with TRBD1 matching over 8 bases. Germline V lookup: CDR1 SGHKS, CDR2 YYEKEE (reference sequence). Unmatched junction bases numbered 5, after V lost 4 bases and J lost 8 bases. The CDR3 has 13 amino acids. CDR3 residues: CASSTDRDYEQFF. The CDR3 DNA reads TGTGCCAGCAGCACGGACAGGGACTATGAGCAGTTCTTC.

This chain links TRBV9 with TRBJ2-7; D unresolved. V lost 0 bases and J lost 7, with 11 bases in between. The germline CDR1 and CDR2 sequences are SGDLS and YYNGEE. This CDR3 is 13 amino acids long. The CDR3 DNA is TGTGCCAGCAGCGTAGCTGCCACGGGTGAGCAGTACTTC. This codes for CASSVAATGEQYF.

The chain uses TRBV7-9 and TRBJ2-3; 8 bases are a match to TRBD2. The germline V gene encodes CDR1 SEHNR and CDR2 FQNEAQ (reference sequence). The CDR3 loop spans 17 amino acids. The V gene end was trimmed by 5 bases and the J gene end by 5 bases; junction bases not matched to a gene: 15. CDR3 nucleotides: TGTGCCAGCAGCAGTCCCGCCGGGGGGGACATGGTAGATACGCAGTATTTT. Translation: CASSSPAGGDMVDTQYF.

The genes are TRBV7-3 and TRBJ2-1; unclear D gene. The CDR3 is 14 amino acids. V shed 4 bases and J shed 5 bases, with 12 bases lying between them. Germline V lookup: CDR1 SGHTA, CDR2 FQGTGA. CDR3 bases: TGTGCCAGCAGCTATCGAGCCGATGACAATGAGCAGTTCTTC. As protein: CASSYRADDNEQFF. The whole variable domain, filled in from reference TRBV7-3 and TRBJ2-1, reads GAGVSQTPSNKVTEKGKYVELRCDPISGHTALYWYRQSLGQGPEFLIYFQGTGAADDSGLPNDRFFAVRPEGSVSTLKIQRTERGDSAVYLCASSYRADDNEQFFGPGTRLTVL.

The rearrangement uses TRBV5-1 and TRBJ2-2; D is unclear. The V gene lost 7 bases and the J gene lost 0 bases, with 16 bases spanning the gap. The V gene's germline CDR1 is SGHRS and CDR2 YFSETQ. This CDR3 comprises 16 residues. The CDR3 protein is CASSSVGRTNTGELFF. CDR3 in DNA: TGCGCCAGCTCCTCGGTGGGCAGAACGAACACCGGGGAGCTGTTTTTT. Combining the CDR3 with reference TRBV5-1 and TRBJ2-2 gives the whole variable domain KAGVTQTPRYLIKTRGQQVTLSCSPISGHRSVSWYQQTPGQGLQFLFEYFSETQRNKGNFPGRFSGRQFSNSRSEMNVSTLELGDSALYLCASSSVGRTNTGELFFGEGSRLTVL.

The J gene is TRBJ2-1, the V gene TRBV6-1, with TRBD2 identical over 9 bases. V gave up 4 bases and J gave up 1 base; unmatched junction bases: 5. The CDR3 totals 16 residues. Germline lookup yields CDR1 MNHNS and CDR2 SASEGT. The CDR3, as DNA: TGTGCCAGCAGTGCGACCAGCGGGAGGTCCTACAATGAGCAGTTCTTC. This codes for CASSATSGRSYNEQFF.

The chain links TRBV7-3 to TRBJ1-1; D is ambiguous. Trimming left V 5 bases short and J 0 bases short, with 10 bases between. In germline, CDR1 is SGHTA, CDR2 FQGTGA. The length of the CDR3 is 14 residues. The CDR3 bases are TGTGCCAGCAGCCTCGGGGTGTTGAACACTGAAGCTTTCTTT. Protein product: CASSLGVLNTEAFF.